This entry is about one T cell receptor beta chain. This record comes from a study of Ad26.COV2.S vaccination and SARS-CoV-2 variants. CDR1 and CDR2 from the germline V gene are MDHEN and SYDVKM. V was clipped by 6 bases and J by 0 bases, with 12 bases between them. This CDR3 contains 15 residues. Treatment in this sample: about 20 received Ad26.COV2.S at low or high dose, single or two shots; roughly 5 received placebo; per-sample allocation not given. Sampling occurred on day 63 after the first vaccine or placebo injection. A Boston adult aged 18-55 years was the donor. The method was immunoSEQ multiplex PCR; TCRdb's version includes in-frame clones alone and lacks a portion of them. This table has 350,000 to 500,000 clones, about nine tenths appearing once.

This TCR was recovered from a person aged 18-60 years who received the Ad26.COV2.S COVID-19 vaccine or a placebo. V gene TRBV28 combines with J gene TRBJ1-3; D is unresolved. The material sequenced was peripheral blood, taken in a trial of Ad26.COV2.S vaccine versus placebo. As DNA, the CDR3 is TGTGCCAGCAGCATTGACCCGAGCTCTGGAAACACCATATATTTT. Translated, it gives CASSIDPSSGNTIYF.